This T cell receptor (beta chain) was captured in a study of blood T cell repertoires in COVID-19. The CDR3 is 17 amino acids. V lost 4 bases and J lost 4, with 17 bases in between. Germline V gives CDR1 SGHTA, CDR2 FQGNSA. Patients at the Seattle site were enrolled during active infection and followed longitudinally. The protocol was immunoSEQ multiplex PCR, while the TCRdb copy is restricted to in-frame clones and leaves out a portion. The top ten hold around 7.5% of the sample, which has 200,000 to 250,000 clones, roughly 79% seen once. The V and J genes are TRBV7-2 and TRBJ2-6; D gene unclear. This clonotype originated in a woman aged 80 or over with COVID-19, enrolled during active disease. The sequenced material came from peripheral blood. The CDR3, as DNA: TGTGCCAGCAGCTCCCGGTTCGGAGCCGCGGGGGCCAACGTCCTGACTTTC. As protein: CASSSRFGAAGANVLTF.